The 21 T cell receptor beta chains below all came from one sample that was sequenced in a study of T cell responses to AZD1222 COVID-19 vaccine. Sequenced by immunoSEQ multiplex PCR; TCRdb stores in-frame clones only, minus some. The table has some 190,000 clones, around 94% seen once. The sequencing here drew on peripheral blood, taken 28 days after the second dose of the MenACWY control vaccine. The source of these receptors is an adult who received the MenACWY meningococcal vaccine as a control.

The genes are TRBV28 and TRBJ2-5; 11 bases are a match to TRBD1. This CDR3 comprises 14 residues. The V and J ends lost 5 bases and 4 bases, in that order; junction bases with no gene match: 3. Germline lookup yields CDR1 MDHEN and CDR2 SYDVKM. The CDR3 DNA reads TGTGCCAGCAGTAGGACAGGGGGCGGAGAGACCCAGTACTTC. As protein: CASSRTGGGETQYF.

This rearrangement joins TRBV25-1 to TRBJ2-1; D unresolved. Trimming pared 3 bases from V and 5 bases from J, leaving 8 bases between. Germline CDR1 and CDR2: MGHDK and SYGVNS. The CDR3 spans 13 residues. The CDR3 DNA is TGTGCCAGCAGTGAGCCAGCTAACAATGAGCAGTTCTTC. Amino acids: CASSEPANNEQFF.

The sample holds one count of this clone. Written as DNA, the CDR3 is TGTGCCAGCAGCGACAGACAGGGGCCCAGCTCCTATAATTCACCCCTCCACTTT. This encodes CASSDRQGPSSYNSPLHF. This rearrangement joins TRBV9 to TRBJ1-6; 8 positions match TRBD1. The CDR3 spans 18 residues. The trim removed 3 bases at V and 0 bases at J, leaving 8 bases unmatched. Per the germline V gene, CDR1 is SGDLS and CDR2 is YYNGEE.

The CDR3 nucleotides are TGTGCCAGCAGCCACGGACAGGGGAGGTACGAGCAGTACTTC. This translates into CASSHGQGRYEQYF. The V gene is TRBV3-1 (or the pseudogene TRBV3-2), the J gene TRBJ2-7, with 9 bases lining up with TRBD1. CDR1 LGHDT and CDR2 YNNKEL come from the germline V gene (reference sequence). The CDR3 contains 14 residues. The ends lost 3 bases at V and 4 bases at J; junction bases unmatched: 4.

The V call is TRBV10-2, the J call TRBJ2-1, with 7 bases aligning to TRBD1. Germline CDR1 is WSHSY and CDR2 is SAAADI. The CDR3 is made up of 17 amino acids. With 3 bases clipped from V and 4 bases from J, the junction kept 12 bases outside the gene matches. In DNA, the CDR3 is TGCGCCAGCAGTGACCGCGAGACAGGGACAAGGTACAATGAGCAGTTCTTC. Translating gives CASSDRETGTRYNEQFF.

The V call is TRBV28, the J call TRBJ2-2, with a possible D match to TRBD1 (6 bases). V was pared by 4 bases and J by 7 bases, with 10 bases between. CDR3 length: 13 amino acids. CDR1 and CDR2 from the germline V gene are MDHEN and SYDVKM. The CDR3 nucleotides are TGTGCCAGCAGTTCGACAGGTCACGGGGAGCTGTTTTTT. It encodes CASSSTGHGELFF.

V usage is TRBV7-2 and J usage is TRBJ2-5, with TRBD2 identical over 12 bases. The V segment lost 5 bases and the J segment 5 bases; nucleotides outside the gene matches: 9. The germline gives CDR1 SGHTA, CDR2 FQGNSA. This CDR3 is built from 16 residues. The DNA for the CDR3 is TGTGCCAGCAGCCCCCCTAGCGGGAGGGCGGAGGAGACCCAGTACTTC. Its protein product is CASSPPSGRAEETQYF.

The V and J genes are TRBV18 and TRBJ2-1; D unclear. The V end lost 4 bases, the J end lost 4 bases, and 8 bases lay between the germline ends. The CDR3 extends over 13 amino acids. From germline, CDR1 is KGHSH and CDR2 LQKENI. CDR3 in DNA: TGTGCCAGCTCACAGGCTAGTTACAATGAGCAGTTCTTC. This encodes CASSQASYNEQFF.

The genes are TRBV10-3 and TRBJ2-7, with a tentative D call TRBD1 (6 bases). In germline, CDR1 is ENHRY, CDR2 SYGVKD. This CDR3 has 13 amino acids. V lost 2 bases, J lost 7 bases, and 12 bases lay in between. The CDR3 DNA reads TGTGCCATCAGTGAGGGGACATCAGAGGAGCAGTACTTC. This translates into CAISEGTSEEQYF.

V usage is TRBV6-5 and J usage is TRBJ2-5; D is unresolved. With 0 bases removed from V and 1 base from J, the gap between germline ends came to 9 bases. CDR1 and CDR2 from the germline V gene are MNHEY and SVGAGI. The CDR3 runs 15 residues. The CDR3 sequence is CASSYSVRSQETQYF. CDR3 DNA sequence: TGTGCCAGCAGTTACTCGGTCAGAAGCCAAGAGACCCAGTACTTC.

The rearrangement links TRBV2 to TRBJ1-2; the match to TRBD1 covers 8 bases. V lost 7 bases and J lost 4; bases outside the gene matches: 8. CDR1 is SNHLY and CDR2 is FYNNEI in the germline V gene. CDR3 length: 14 amino acids. In DNA, the CDR3 is TGTGCCAGCACCACAGGGGGGAGGGGCTATGGCTACACCTTC. Translation: CASTTGGRGYGYTF.

The genes are TRBV6-5 and TRBJ1-2; no clear D. Trimming removed 1 base from V and 0 bases from J, with 12 bases in between. Germline V lookup: CDR1 MNHEY, CDR2 SVGAGI. The CDR3 sequence is 16 residues long. The CDR3 bases are TGTGCCAGCAGTTACTTTCGCGGCAACGCTAACTATGGCTACACCTTC. This codes for CASSYFRGNANYGYTF.

The chain has TRBV6-5 and TRBJ2-7; D uncertain. This CDR3 spans 13 amino acids. The V gene lost 5 bases and the J gene lost 3 bases, with 11 bases spanning the gap. Germline values: CDR1 MNHEY, CDR2 SVGAGI. The CDR3 nucleotides are TGTGCCAGCAGTACCTCGACGGGCTACGAGCAGTACTTC. Encoded protein: CASSTSTGYEQYF.

In DNA form, the CDR3 reads TGTGCCAGCAGTGCACGAGCGGGAGGGCCTGGGGATGAGCAGTTCTTC. It encodes CASSARAGGPGDEQFF. The rearrangement links TRBV6-4 to TRBJ2-1; TRBD2 matches 10 bases. The germline gives CDR1 MRHNA, CDR2 SNTAGT. This CDR3 spans 16 amino acids. The trim removed 4 bases at V and 8 bases at J, leaving 11 bases unmatched.

V and J are TRBV7-8 and TRBJ2-5; D gene ambiguous. The V end was cut by 5 bases, the J end by 5 bases, with 15 bases between. CDR3 size: 14 residues. Looked up from germline, CDR1 is SGHVS and CDR2 is FQNEAQ. The CDR3 loop is CASSQTRVDETQYF. The CDR3 bases are TGTGCCAGCAGCCAAACCCGGGTGGATGAGACCCAGTACTTC.

Comments on this clone: This likely comes from a read error, as the CDR3 has no conserved phenylalanine or tryptophan at its end. The DNA is omitted, as the CDR3 cannot be located on it reliably, and the CDR3 follows TCRdb's listing. The chain links TRBV20-1 to TRBJ1-4; the table's D gene call, TRBD1, was not cross checked with the DNA. Germline V gene lookup returns CDR1 DFQATT and CDR2 SNEGSKA (reference sequence). Ends included, the CDR3 has 11 residues. CDR3 sequence reads: CSARDRDGQGT.

This sequence joins TRBV27 and TRBJ2-5, with D perhaps matching TRBD2 (6 bases). The V gene lost 3 bases and the J gene lost 5 bases, with 10 bases spanning the gap. Germline CDR1 and CDR2: MNHEY and SMNVEV (reference sequence). The CDR3 runs 13 residues. CDR3 DNA sequence: TGTGCCAGCAGTTTCGGGGGAACGGAGACCCAGTACTTC. This sequence encodes CASSFGGTETQYF.

The gene calls are TRBV7-8 and TRBJ2-3; no reliable D call. Looked up from germline, CDR1 is SGHVS and CDR2 is FQNEAQ. The CDR3 sequence is 16 residues long. The V end was cut by 1 base, the J end by 5 bases, with 16 bases between. The CDR3 sequence is CASSLEGSYPQDTQYF. The CDR3 nucleotides are TGTGCCAGCAGCTTAGAGGGCTCCTACCCGCAAGATACGCAGTATTTT. Full variable domain (missing parts from reference TRBV7-8 and TRBJ2-3): GAGVSQSPRYKVAKRGQDVALRCDPISGHVSLFWYQQALGQGPEFLTYFQNEAQLDKSGLPSDRFFAERPEGSVSTLKIQRTQQEDSAVYLCASSLEGSYPQDTQYFGPGTRLTVL.

The rearrangement uses TRBV19 and TRBJ2-4, with 7 nucleotides matching TRBD1. After removal of 7 bases from V and 8 bases from J, the junction contained 14 bases not matched to a gene. The germline V gene has CDR1 LNHDA and CDR2 SQIVND (reference sequence). CDR3 length: 15 amino acids. The CDR3 sequence: CASKVIGGRGDIQYF. In DNA, the CDR3 is TGTGCCAGTAAGGTTATAGGGGGCCGTGGAGACATTCAGTACTTC.

The chain links TRBV5-1 to TRBJ2-7, with a tentative D call TRBD1 (6 bases). The V end was cut by 0 bases, the J end by 7 bases, with 14 bases between. CDR1 and CDR2 (germline): SGHRS, YFSETQ. The CDR3 extends over 14 amino acids. CDR3 amino acids: CASSLDRASWEQYF. The DNA of the CDR3 is TGCGCCAGCAGCTTGGACAGGGCTTCTTGGGAGCAGTACTTC.

V and J are TRBV19 and TRBJ2-7; tentatively, D is TRBD2 (5 bases). Between the trimmed V and J ends, which lost 7 bases and 0 bases, there was a span of 13 bases. This CDR3 comprises 14 residues. CDR1 LNHDA and CDR2 SQIVND come from the germline V gene (reference sequence). The CDR3 protein is CASKKAGVSYEQYF. The CDR3 DNA sequence: TGTGCCAGTAAAAAGGCGGGCGTCTCCTACGAGCAGTACTTC.